Shown below are 5 T cell receptor beta chains from a single sample sequenced in a study of PD-1 and CTLA-4 blockade in melanoma. Profiling relied on immunoSEQ multiplex PCR, and the TCRdb table lists in-frame clones only, not all of them. Here the sample spans almost 30,000 clones, roughly nine tenths being singletons. The material sequenced was CD8+ T cells from peripheral blood, taken before anti-PD-1 treatment. The receptor source for this set is a human donor with melanoma.

The genes are TRBV28 and TRBJ1-1; TRBD1 might be the D (5 bases). Germline V lookup: CDR1 MDHEN, CDR2 SYDVKM. This CDR3 contains 14 residues. CDR3 residues: CGTSRDVQGTEAFF. The CDR3 DNA reads as TGTGGGACCTCACGGGACGTGCAAGGCACTGAAGCTTTCTTT.

The V call is TRBV3-1 (or the pseudogene TRBV3-2), the J call TRBJ2-2; 11 bases align to TRBD2. The V gene's germline CDR1 is LGHDT and CDR2 YNNKEL (reference sequence). V dropped 4 bases and J dropped 6; count of bases not matched to a gene: 4. The CDR3 is 15 residues long. The CDR3 DNA sequence: TGTGCCAGCAGCCGAACGGGACTAGCGGCCGGGGAGCTGTTTTTT. Its protein is CASSRTGLAAGELFF.

The chain carries TRBV2 and TRBJ2-2, with D uncertain. This CDR3 is built from 13 residues. V was shortened by 4 bases and J by 1 base, with 4 bases between the two germline ends. CDR1 and CDR2 from the germline V gene are SNHLY and FYNNEI. The CDR3 DNA reads TGTGCCAGCAGTGGCGGGAACACCGGGGAGCTGTTTTTT. Protein product: CASSGGNTGELFF.

CDR3 protein: CASSDNRGMNTEAFF. The CDR3 DNA is TGTGCCAGCTCAGACAACAGGGGCATGAACACTGAAGCTTTCTTT. The V gene is TRBV18, the J gene TRBJ1-1; 7 bases agree with TRBD1. There are 15 residues in the CDR3. Germline-derived CDR1 and CDR2 are KGHSH and LQKENI. V gave up 5 bases and J gave up 0 bases; unmatched junction bases: 6.

The chain uses TRBV30 and TRBJ1-4; D call uncertain. V lost 0 bases, J lost 6 bases, and 8 bases lay in between. The CDR3 consists of 13 residues. Germline V gene sequence: CDR1 GTSNPN, CDR2 SVGIG (reference sequence). The CDR3 reads CAWSVGEDEKLFF. In DNA form, the CDR3 reads TGTGCCTGGAGTGTTGGGGAGGATGAAAAACTGTTTTTT.